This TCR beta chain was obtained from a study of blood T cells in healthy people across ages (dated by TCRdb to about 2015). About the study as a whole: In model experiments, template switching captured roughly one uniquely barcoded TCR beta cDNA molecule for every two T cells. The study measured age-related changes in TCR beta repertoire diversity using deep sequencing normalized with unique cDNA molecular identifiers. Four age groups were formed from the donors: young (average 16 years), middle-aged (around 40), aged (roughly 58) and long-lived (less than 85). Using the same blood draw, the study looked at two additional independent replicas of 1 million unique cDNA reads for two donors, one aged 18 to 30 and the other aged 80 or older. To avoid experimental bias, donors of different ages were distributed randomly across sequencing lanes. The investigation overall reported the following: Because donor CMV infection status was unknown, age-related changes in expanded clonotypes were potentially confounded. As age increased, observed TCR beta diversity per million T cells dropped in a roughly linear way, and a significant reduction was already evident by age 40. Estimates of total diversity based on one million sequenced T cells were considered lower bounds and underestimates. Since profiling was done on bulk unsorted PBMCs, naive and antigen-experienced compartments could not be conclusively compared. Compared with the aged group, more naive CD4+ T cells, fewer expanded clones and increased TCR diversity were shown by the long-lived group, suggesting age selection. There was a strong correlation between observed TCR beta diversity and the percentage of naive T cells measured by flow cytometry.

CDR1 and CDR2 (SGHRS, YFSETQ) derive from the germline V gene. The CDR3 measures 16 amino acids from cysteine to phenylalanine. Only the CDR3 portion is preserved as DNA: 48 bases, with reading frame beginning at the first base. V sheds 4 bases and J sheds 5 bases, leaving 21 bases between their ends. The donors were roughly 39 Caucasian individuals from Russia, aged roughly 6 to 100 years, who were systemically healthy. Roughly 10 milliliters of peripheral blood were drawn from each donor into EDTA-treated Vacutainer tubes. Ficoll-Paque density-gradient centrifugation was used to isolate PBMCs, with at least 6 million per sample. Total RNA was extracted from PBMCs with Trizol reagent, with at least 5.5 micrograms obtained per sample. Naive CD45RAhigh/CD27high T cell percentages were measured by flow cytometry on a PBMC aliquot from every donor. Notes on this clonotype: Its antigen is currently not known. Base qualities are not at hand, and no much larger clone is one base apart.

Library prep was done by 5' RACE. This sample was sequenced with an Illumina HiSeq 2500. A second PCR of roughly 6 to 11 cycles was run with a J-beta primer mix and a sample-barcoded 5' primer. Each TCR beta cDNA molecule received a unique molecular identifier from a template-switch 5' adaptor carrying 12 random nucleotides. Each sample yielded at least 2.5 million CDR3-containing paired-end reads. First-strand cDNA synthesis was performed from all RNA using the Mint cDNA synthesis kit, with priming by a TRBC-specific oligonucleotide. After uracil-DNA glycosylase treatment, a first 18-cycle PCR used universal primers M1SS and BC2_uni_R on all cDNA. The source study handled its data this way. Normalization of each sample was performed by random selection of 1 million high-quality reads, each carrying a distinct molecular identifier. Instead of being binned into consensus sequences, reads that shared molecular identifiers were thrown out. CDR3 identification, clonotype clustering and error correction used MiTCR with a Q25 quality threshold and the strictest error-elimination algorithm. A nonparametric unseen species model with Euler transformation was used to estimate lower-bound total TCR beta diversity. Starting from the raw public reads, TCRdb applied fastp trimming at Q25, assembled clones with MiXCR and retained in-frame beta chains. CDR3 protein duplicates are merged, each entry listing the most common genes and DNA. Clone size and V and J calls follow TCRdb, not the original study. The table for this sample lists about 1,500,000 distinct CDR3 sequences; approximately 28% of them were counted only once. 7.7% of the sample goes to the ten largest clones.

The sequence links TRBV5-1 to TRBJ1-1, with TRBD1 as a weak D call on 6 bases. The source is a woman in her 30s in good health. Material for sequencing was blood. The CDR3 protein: CASSETGVSEGTEAFF. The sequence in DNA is TGCGCCAGCAGCGAGACAGGTGTATCGGAAGGGACTGAAGCTTTCTTT.